This T cell receptor beta chain appears in the sequencing data of a study of blood T cell repertoires in COVID-19. Germline trimming cut 5 bases from V and 7 bases from J; bases unmatched to any gene: 9. CDR1 and CDR2 from the germline V gene are SGHRS and YFSETQ. The CDR3 is 15 amino acids. The table came from immunoSEQ multiplex PCR; TCRdb's copy has only in-frame clones and leaves some out. Found here are approximately 100,000 clones, about 91% of them singletons; the top ten hold about 3%. Sequencing was done on a sample of peripheral blood. The V gene is TRBV5-1, the J gene TRBJ1-4, with 9 bases matching TRBD1. This sequence originates from a human donor in a cohort sampled during active COVID-19. CDR3 nucleotide sequence: TGCGCCAGCAGTCGTGAACAGGGGGCCGGTGAAAAACTGTTTTTT. It is translated as CASSREQGAGEKLFF.